This TCR beta chain derives from a study of vaccination effects on CD4 cells after COVID-19. Germline CDR1 is MNHEY and CDR2 is SVGAGI. This CDR3 contains 15 residues. Study results and limitations: In the late period after vaccination, infection- and vaccine-induced clones contracted markedly. The study, lacking early post-infection timepoints, had few convalescent patients.

Sequencing followed a ViraFEST assay step that expanded antigen-specific CD4+ T cells with viral peptide pools. Scientists isolated CD4+ T cells after an approximately 11-day culture period ended. Recipients of the vaccine had no prior SARS-CoV-2 infection and negative nucleocapsid antibodies. PBMC were cultured at some 2.1 million per well with approximately 10 IU/ml IL-2 and around 9.4 ug/ml peptides. On this clone itself: The antigen is undetermined. Germline is not matched at one junction end, which may reflect a read error.

Libraries were prepared by immunoSEQ multiplex PCR; TCRdb keeps only in-frame clonotypes and omits some of them. The sample consists of 60,000 to 65,000 clones, around 75% of them appearing once. This TCR was recovered from a human donor who received a COVID-19 vaccine. The chain uses TRBV6-5 and TRBJ2-1, with D perhaps TRBD2 (7 bases). Sequences were derived from CD4+ T cells from PBMCs cultured with HCoV-OC43 spike peptides, sampled before COVID-19 vaccination. Subset noted: HCoV-OC43 spike overlapping peptide pool stimulation. The CDR3 nucleotides are TGTGCCAGCAGTCGAGGGGGGGGCTCCGACAATGAGCAGTTCTTC. This codes for CASSRGGGSDNEQFF.